This T cell receptor (beta chain) appears in the sequencing data of a study of shared clonotypes between healthy human individuals. Study-level findings and limits: Shared clonotypes: about 4.6% naive CD4, about 3.5% naive CD8, 2% to 2.5% memory CD4, approximately 0.37% memory CD8.

This clone showed up many times. No antigen is known for it. Recent vaccinations or acute infections were absent in the healthy HIV-negative adult donors. V dropped 2 bases and J dropped 4 bases, with 8 bases sitting between them. The CDR3 length is 13 residues. Germline V lookup: CDR1 MNHEY, CDR2 SVGAGI. Each sorted subset replicate got 200 ng genomic DNA, 25,000 to 35,000 genomes. In the original processing: From ImmunoSEQ came sequences covering only the junction and carrying no quality scores, so filtering differed. Only in-frame clones appear in the TCRdb table, and some are missing; sequencing was by immunoSEQ multiplex PCR. V, J and clone size are those of that table, while D and trimming were read from the DNA. The sample lists over 300,000 clones, roughly 91% occurring once.

This TCR came from a man between 18 and 29 years old in good health. What was sequenced was memory CD8+ T cells sorted from blood. Specified subset: CD45RO+ cells pooled with CCR7-negative TemRA cells. The gene calls are TRBV6-5 and TRBJ1-2, with D perhaps TRBD1 (6 bases). The CDR3 reads CASSYGQSYGYTF. CDR3 nucleotides: TGTGCCAGCAGTTACGGACAGTCCTATGGCTACACCTTC.